This is a list of T cell receptor beta chains from one sample in a study of blood T cells in healthy people across ages. TCRdb re-derived calls from the 5' RACE reads in MiXCR, one entry per CDR3 protein. This sample has around 1,000,000 distinct CDR3 sequences, with approximately 26% found just once. These data are also associated with another study on T cells of mothers and their children.

The sequenced sample consisted of blood. The receptors shown here come from a girl aged 2 to 10 in good health. Each CDR3 is given with its conserved first and last residue. Each record gives: D gene, clone size, J gene, V gene, CDR3 DNA, CDR3 protein. D genes are given only for firm matches. Clone size is shown for a subset of rows, as once, few, many or a class of expanded clone.

d_gene: -; abundance: few; j_gene: TRBJ2-1; v_gene: TRBV29-1; CDR3nt: TGCAGCCCACGACTAATCTCCTACAATGAGCAGTTCTTC; CDR3aa: CSPRLISYNEQFF
d_gene: TRBD2; abundance: -; j_gene: TRBJ2-3; v_gene: TRBV4-1; CDR3nt: TGCGCCAGCAGCCCCCGTTTAATAGCGGGAGGGGGTCGAGATACGCAGTATTTT; CDR3aa: CASSPRLIAGGGRDTQYF
d_gene: TRBD1; abundance: -; j_gene: TRBJ2-5; v_gene: TRBV9; CDR3nt: TGTGCCAGCAGCACCGGGACAGGGGGAGAGACCCAGTACTTC; CDR3aa: CASSTGTGGETQYF
d_gene: TRBD1; abundance: -; j_gene: TRBJ1-5; v_gene: TRBV28; CDR3nt: TGTGCCAGCAGACAACCGGGACAGGGGGGTCAGCCCCTGCATTTT; CDR3aa: CASRQPGQGGQPLHF
d_gene: TRBD2; abundance: few; j_gene: TRBJ2-1; v_gene: TRBV3-1; CDR3nt: TGTGCCAGCAGCTTAGATACTAGCGGCCTTAATGAGCAGTTCTTC; CDR3aa: CASSLDTSGLNEQFF
d_gene: TRBD1; abundance: few; j_gene: TRBJ1-1; v_gene: TRBV5-1; CDR3nt: TGCGCCAGCAGGGGGGACAGAGGAGACGCTTTCTTT; CDR3aa: CASRGDRGDAFF
d_gene: -; abundance: -; j_gene: TRBJ2-1; v_gene: TRBV7-9; CDR3nt: TGTGCCAGCAGCCCACGGGACTTCAATGAGCAGTTCTTC; CDR3aa: CASSPRDFNEQFF
d_gene: TRBD2; abundance: few; j_gene: TRBJ2-5; v_gene: TRBV7-2; CDR3nt: TGTGCCAGCAGCCCGTGGACTAGCGGGGTTGGAGAGACCCAGTACTTC; CDR3aa: CASSPWTSGVGETQYF
d_gene: -; abundance: -; j_gene: TRBJ2-7; v_gene: TRBV6-6; CDR3nt: TGTGCCAGCAGTTACGTCCCGGGACAAAGTCACGAGCAGTACTTC; CDR3aa: CASSYVPGQSHEQYF
d_gene: -; abundance: -; j_gene: TRBJ2-1; v_gene: TRBV28; CDR3nt: TGTGCCAGCACCCTAGCATCTTACAATGAGCAGTTCTTC; CDR3aa: CASTLASYNEQFF
d_gene: -; abundance: -; j_gene: TRBJ2-5; v_gene: TRBV6-5; CDR3nt: TGTGCCAGCGAACCTTTCAGGGAGCTGGGGCAAGAGACCCAGTACTTC; CDR3aa: CASEPFRELGQETQYF
d_gene: TRBD1; abundance: many; j_gene: TRBJ1-2; v_gene: TRBV11-2; CDR3nt: TGTGCCAGCAGCTTAGGGACAGGGCTCGGCTACACCTTC; CDR3aa: CASSLGTGLGYTF
d_gene: TRBD1; abundance: -; j_gene: TRBJ2-1; v_gene: TRBV7-3; CDR3nt: TGTGCCAGCAGCTTACTAGAGGGGGCTGATGAGCAGTTCTTC; CDR3aa: CASSLLEGADEQFF
d_gene: TRBD2; abundance: -; j_gene: TRBJ2-1; v_gene: TRBV6-2/TRBV6-3; CDR3nt: TGTGCCAGCAGTTACCCGATTAGCGGGGGGAGGAAGTTCTTC; CDR3aa: CASSYPISGGRKFF
d_gene: -; abundance: -; j_gene: TRBJ2-1; v_gene: TRBV7-3; CDR3nt: TGTGCCAGCAGCTTCGCGCTGGGGGGTGAGCAGTTCTTC; CDR3aa: CASSFALGGEQFF
d_gene: TRBD1; abundance: -; j_gene: TRBJ2-1; v_gene: TRBV7-2; CDR3nt: TGTGCCAGCAGCTTACTTGGACAGGGGGCGAACAATGAGCAGTTCTTC; CDR3aa: CASSLLGQGANNEQFF
d_gene: -; abundance: -; j_gene: TRBJ2-1; v_gene: TRBV28; CDR3nt: TGTGCCACCTCCTTTGGTGAGCAGTTCTTC; CDR3aa: CATSFGEQFF
d_gene: -; abundance: -; j_gene: TRBJ2-3; v_gene: TRBV7-9; CDR3nt: TGTGTCGTACCGTGGAACACAGATACGCAGTATTTT; CDR3aa: CVVPWNTDTQYF
d_gene: -; abundance: few; j_gene: TRBJ2-5; v_gene: TRBV20-1; CDR3nt: TGCAGTGCTCCAGGACACCAAGAGACCCAGTACTTC; CDR3aa: CSAPGHQETQYF
d_gene: -; abundance: -; j_gene: TRBJ1-5; v_gene: TRBV2; CDR3nt: TGTGCCAGCAGGGGAGACAGCGAATATCAGCCCCAGCATTTT; CDR3aa: CASRGDSEYQPQHF
d_gene: -; abundance: -; j_gene: TRBJ1-2; v_gene: TRBV12-3/TRBV12-4; CDR3nt: TGTGCCAGCAGCTCTCTCCCAGGCGGTGGCAGGCTGATTGGCTACACCTTC; CDR3aa: CASSSLPGGGRLIGYTF
d_gene: -; abundance: -; j_gene: TRBJ1-4; v_gene: TRBV7-9; CDR3nt: TGTGCCAGCAGCTTAGGAGGCGGGCGAGGTGAAAAACTGTTTTTT; CDR3aa: CASSLGGGRGEKLFF
d_gene: -; abundance: -; j_gene: TRBJ2-7; v_gene: TRBV11-2; CDR3nt: TGTGCCAGCAGCTTAATTGAGGGGGGGCAGGGCGAGCAGTACTTC; CDR3aa: CASSLIEGGQGEQYF
d_gene: TRBD1; abundance: -; j_gene: TRBJ1-4; v_gene: TRBV29-1; CDR3nt: TGCAGCGTTTTTTTCGACAGGGGAGGGAATGAAAAACTGTTTTTT; CDR3aa: CSVFFDRGGNEKLFF
d_gene: TRBD1; abundance: -; j_gene: TRBJ2-7; v_gene: TRBV18; CDR3nt: TGTGCCAGCTCACCAGGACAGGGGGCGATGGATATGGAGCAGTACTTC; CDR3aa: CASSPGQGAMDMEQYF
d_gene: TRBD1; abundance: few; j_gene: TRBJ2-3; v_gene: TRBV6-5; CDR3nt: TGTGCCAGCAGTTACTCGACGGGACAGGGGAATACGCAGTATTTT; CDR3aa: CASSYSTGQGNTQYF
d_gene: -; abundance: -; j_gene: TRBJ1-2; v_gene: TRBV12-3/TRBV12-4; CDR3nt: TGTGCCAGCAGTGAACAGGGAAGTGGCTACACCTTC; CDR3aa: CASSEQGSGYTF
d_gene: -; abundance: few; j_gene: TRBJ2-3; v_gene: TRBV7-2; CDR3nt: TGTGCCAGCAGCCTTAGGCCCCGTCAGGATACGCAGTATTTT; CDR3aa: CASSLRPRQDTQYF
d_gene: -; abundance: few; j_gene: TRBJ2-7; v_gene: TRBV28; CDR3nt: TGTGCCAGCAGCTTTGGACGGGGGATAAACTACGAGCAGTACTTC; CDR3aa: CASSFGRGINYEQYF
d_gene: TRBD2; abundance: -; j_gene: TRBJ2-2; v_gene: TRBV7-9; CDR3nt: TGTGCCAGCAGCTTTGTAGCGGGGGAGGCGAACACCGGGGAGCTGTTTTTT; CDR3aa: CASSFVAGEANTGELFF
d_gene: TRBD1; abundance: -; j_gene: TRBJ2-7; v_gene: TRBV6-5; CDR3nt: TGTGCCAGCCAGACCCGGGACAGTTCCTACGAGCAGTACTTC; CDR3aa: CASQTRDSSYEQYF
d_gene: -; abundance: few; j_gene: TRBJ1-1; v_gene: TRBV29-1; CDR3nt: TGCAGCGTTGAAGATGACGGCACTGAAGCTTTCTTT; CDR3aa: CSVEDDGTEAFF
d_gene: -; abundance: -; j_gene: TRBJ2-5; v_gene: TRBV15; CDR3nt: TGTGCCACCAGCAGAGCTCGGGGAAGGGAGACCCAGTACTTC; CDR3aa: CATSRARGRETQYF
d_gene: TRBD2; abundance: -; j_gene: TRBJ2-3; v_gene: TRBV5-5; CDR3nt: TGTGCCACGGGAGGTAGCGGGGACTCCCGCACAGATACGCAGTATTTT; CDR3aa: CATGGSGDSRTDTQYF
d_gene: -; abundance: -; j_gene: TRBJ2-2; v_gene: TRBV29-1; CDR3nt: TGCAGCGCCGGACGGGCTACCGGGGAGCTGTTTTTT; CDR3aa: CSAGRATGELFF
d_gene: TRBD1; abundance: -; j_gene: TRBJ2-5; v_gene: TRBV6-5; CDR3nt: TGTGCCAGCAGAATTCCAGGGGGGACCCAGTACTTC; CDR3aa: CASRIPGGTQYF
d_gene: -; abundance: few; j_gene: TRBJ2-7; v_gene: TRBV4-1; CDR3nt: TGCGCCAGCAGCCCGGCCCCCGGGTTCCTCTACGAGCAGTACTTC; CDR3aa: CASSPAPGFLYEQYF
d_gene: -; abundance: few; j_gene: TRBJ2-7; v_gene: TRBV28; CDR3nt: TGTGCCAGCAGCCTTCCTCGGGGGAAAGACTACGAGCAGTACTTC; CDR3aa: CASSLPRGKDYEQYF
d_gene: -; abundance: -; j_gene: TRBJ2-7; v_gene: TRBV5-6; CDR3nt: TGTGCCAGCAGCTCCTCGGTGGAGCAGTACTTC; CDR3aa: CASSSSVEQYF
d_gene: -; abundance: few; j_gene: TRBJ2-3; v_gene: TRBV7-2; CDR3nt: TGTGCCAGCACTACTCTACCAGGGGGAGCGGGTACGCAGTATTTT; CDR3aa: CASTTLPGGAGTQYF
d_gene: -; abundance: -; j_gene: TRBJ2-3; v_gene: TRBV5-1; CDR3nt: TGCGCCAGCAGCTTGCCCAGGCCCCTGCGGGATACGCAGTATTTT; CDR3aa: CASSLPRPLRDTQYF
d_gene: -; abundance: -; j_gene: TRBJ1-2; v_gene: TRBV6-5; CDR3nt: TGTGCCAGCACCGCACGGGGGGATGGCTACACCTTC; CDR3aa: CASTARGDGYTF
d_gene: -; abundance: -; j_gene: TRBJ2-4; v_gene: TRBV6-1; CDR3nt: TGTGCCACTGACAGTTTACTAGCCAAAAACATTCAGTACTTC; CDR3aa: CATDSLLAKNIQYF
d_gene: TRBD2; abundance: many; j_gene: TRBJ2-5; v_gene: TRBV7-3; CDR3nt: TGTGCCAGCAGCTTGACGGGAGGGCGGGAGACCCAGTACTTC; CDR3aa: CASSLTGGRETQYF
d_gene: -; abundance: -; j_gene: TRBJ2-1; v_gene: TRBV29-1; CDR3nt: TGCAGCGTGACCGGGGGTAGGGTCACATCCTACAATGAGCAGTTCTTC; CDR3aa: CSVTGGRVTSYNEQFF
d_gene: -; abundance: -; j_gene: TRBJ2-1; v_gene: TRBV25-1; CDR3nt: TGTGCCAGCACAATAAGACAACAGGGAGACGGTATTTTTGAGCAGTTCTTC; CDR3aa: CASTIRQQGDGIFEQFF
d_gene: -; abundance: -; j_gene: TRBJ2-3; v_gene: TRBV6-5; CDR3nt: TGTGCCAGCAGTTACTCGAGCTGGAACACAGATACGCAGTATTTT; CDR3aa: CASSYSSWNTDTQYF
d_gene: -; abundance: -; j_gene: TRBJ1-4; v_gene: TRBV7-2; CDR3nt: TGTGCCAGCAACCCGACGAGGACAAATGAAAAACTGTTTTTT; CDR3aa: CASNPTRTNEKLFF
d_gene: -; abundance: -; j_gene: TRBJ1-1; v_gene: TRBV14; CDR3nt: TGTGCCAGCAGCCAAGGGGGCAGTACTGAAGCTTTCTTT; CDR3aa: CASSQGGSTEAFF
d_gene: -; abundance: -; j_gene: TRBJ1-2; v_gene: TRBV13; CDR3nt: TGTGCCAGCAGTGCCGAAACGGTACCCCTTTTCTTC; CDR3aa: CASSAETVPLFF
d_gene: TRBD1; abundance: -; j_gene: TRBJ2-7; v_gene: TRBV28; CDR3nt: TGTGCCAGCAGTTTAGCTCGTGTGGGGGGACAGGGCCTCGACTACTACTACGAGCAGTACTTC; CDR3aa: CASSLARVGGQGLDYYYEQYF
d_gene: TRBD1; abundance: -; j_gene: TRBJ1-4; v_gene: TRBV2; CDR3nt: TGTGCCAGCAGCGAGACCTGGGACAGCGATGAAAAACTGTTTTTT; CDR3aa: CASSETWDSDEKLFF
d_gene: -; abundance: few; j_gene: TRBJ1-2; v_gene: TRBV12-3/TRBV12-4; CDR3nt: TGTGCCAGCAGCAACACCCCTTGGGGTAACTATGGCTACACCTTC; CDR3aa: CASSNTPWGNYGYTF
d_gene: -; abundance: few; j_gene: TRBJ2-3; v_gene: TRBV7-8; CDR3nt: TGTGCCAGCAGCACCCACTTGTCAGATACGCAGTATTTT; CDR3aa: CASSTHLSDTQYF